This note documents a single TCR beta chain sequence. The CDR3 is 15 amino acids. Germline V lookup: CDR1 SGHNT, CDR2 YYREEE (reference sequence). Trimming left V 0 bases short and J 0 bases short, with 7 bases between. The data were taken from a study of blood T cell repertoires in COVID-19. Profiling relied on immunoSEQ multiplex PCR, and the TCRdb table lists in-frame clones only, not all of them. The sample lists roughly 25,000 clones; just over 85% were seen once. The sequenced material came from peripheral blood. This clonotype was sampled from a man between 65 and 85 years old in a cohort sampled during active COVID-19. This chain joins TRBV5-4 and TRBJ1-3, with a weak D call TRBD1 (5 bases). The CDR3 here is CASSLGTSSGNTIYF. CDR3 sequence (DNA): TGTGCCAGCAGCTTGGGGACAAGCTCTGGAAACACCATATATTTT.